The rows below give T cell receptor beta chains drawn from one sample of a study of blood T cell repertoires in COVID-19. Profiling relied on immunoSEQ multiplex PCR, and the TCRdb table lists in-frame clones only, not all of them. The table records more than 95,000 clones, roughly 82% of them present only once. Specimen: peripheral blood. The source is a human donor in a cohort sampled during active COVID-19. The CDR3 runs from the conserved cysteine through the conserved F or W. D genes are given only for firm matches. Expanded clones get a size class; other rows say once, few or many, or leave the size out.

d_call: .; v_call: TRBV27; j_call: TRBJ1-1; clone_size: .; cdr3_aa: CASSPRGGGAFF; cdr3_nt: TGTGCCAGCAGTCCCCGTGGGGGGGGTGCTTTCTTT
d_call: .; v_call: TRBV3-1/TRBV3-2; j_call: TRBJ1-5; clone_size: .; cdr3_aa: CASSQGTSNQPQHF; cdr3_nt: TGTGCCAGCAGCCAAGGGACAAGCAATCAGCCCCAGCATTTT
d_call: .; v_call: TRBV4-2; j_call: TRBJ1-1; clone_size: .; cdr3_aa: CASSQVADTEAFF; cdr3_nt: TGTGCCAGCAGCCAAGTGGCGGACACTGAAGCTTTCTTT
d_call: TRBD1; v_call: TRBV10-3; j_call: TRBJ1-5; clone_size: .; cdr3_aa: CAISGPGQGNQPQHF; cdr3_nt: TGTGCCATCAGTGGTCCGGGACAGGGCAATCAGCCCCAGCATTTT
d_call: TRBD1; v_call: TRBV28; j_call: TRBJ1-4; clone_size: .; cdr3_aa: CASSRRQGRNEKLFF; cdr3_nt: TGTGCCAGCAGCCGTAGACAGGGTAGGAATGAAAAACTGTTTTTT
d_call: TRBD2; v_call: TRBV2; j_call: TRBJ2-3; clone_size: .; cdr3_aa: CASNLLAASTDTQYF; cdr3_nt: TGTGCCAGCAATCTTCTAGCGGCTAGCACAGATACGCAGTATTTT
d_call: TRBD1; v_call: TRBV7-3; j_call: TRBJ2-1; clone_size: once; cdr3_aa: CASSPWTGHNEQFF; cdr3_nt: TGTGCCAGCAGCCCTTGGACAGGACACAATGAGCAGTTCTTC
d_call: TRBD2; v_call: TRBV7-6; j_call: TRBJ2-3; clone_size: .; cdr3_aa: CASRRGTSGGILTQYF; cdr3_nt: TGTGCCAGCAGAAGAGGGACTAGCGGGGGGATATTAACGCAGTATTTT
d_call: TRBD1; v_call: TRBV10-3; j_call: TRBJ2-1; clone_size: .; cdr3_aa: CAVPGPGDRGTNEQFF; cdr3_nt: TGTGCCGTCCCGGGGCCCGGGGACAGGGGTACGAATGAGCAGTTCTTC
d_call: .; v_call: TRBV5-4; j_call: TRBJ2-2; clone_size: .; cdr3_aa: CASSLRGSGELFF; cdr3_nt: TGTGCCAGCAGCTTACGGGGGAGCGGGGAGCTGTTTTTT
d_call: TRBD1; v_call: TRBV11-2; j_call: TRBJ1-1; clone_size: .; cdr3_aa: CASSLNRGYTEAFF; cdr3_nt: TGTGCCAGCAGCTTAAACAGGGGGTACACTGAAGCTTTCTTT
d_call: .; v_call: TRBV19; j_call: TRBJ1-4; clone_size: .; cdr3_aa: CASSPTGSYEKLFF; cdr3_nt: TGTGCCAGTAGTCCGACGGGAAGTTATGAAAAACTGTTTTTT
d_call: .; v_call: TRBV30; j_call: TRBJ1-1; clone_size: .; cdr3_aa: CAWSVQSEAFF; cdr3_nt: TGTGCCTGGAGTGTACAAAGTGAAGCTTTCTTT
d_call: .; v_call: TRBV7-2; j_call: TRBJ1-2; clone_size: .; cdr3_aa: CASSSLIYYGYTF; cdr3_nt: TGTGCCAGCAGCTCCTTAATCTACTATGGCTACACCTTC
d_call: .; v_call: TRBV12-5; j_call: TRBJ2-5; clone_size: once; cdr3_aa: CASGRRTGVQETQYF; cdr3_nt: TGTGCTAGTGGGCGACGAACAGGAGTCCAAGAGACCCAGTACTTC
d_call: TRBD2; v_call: TRBV5-1; j_call: TRBJ2-5; clone_size: .; cdr3_aa: CASSQELAEETQYF; cdr3_nt: TGCGCCAGCAGTCAGGAACTAGCGGAAGAGACCCAGTACTTC
d_call: .; v_call: TRBV19; j_call: TRBJ1-5; clone_size: .; cdr3_aa: CASHRDTDQPQHF; cdr3_nt: TGTGCCAGCCACCGGGACACAGATCAGCCCCAGCATTTT
d_call: TRBD1; v_call: TRBV2; j_call: TRBJ1-1; clone_size: .; cdr3_aa: CASSAGGQPNTEAFF; cdr3_nt: TGTGCCAGCAGTGCAGGGGGACAGCCTAACACTGAAGCTTTCTTT
d_call: TRBD1; v_call: TRBV5-4; j_call: TRBJ2-7; clone_size: .; cdr3_aa: CASSDYRGAYEQYF; cdr3_nt: TGTGCCAGCAGCGACTACAGGGGCGCCTACGAGCAGTACTTC
d_call: TRBD2; v_call: TRBV10-2; j_call: TRBJ2-3; clone_size: .; cdr3_aa: CASSEWGSGGDTQYF; cdr3_nt: TGCGCCAGCAGTGAGTGGGGTAGCGGGGGAGATACGCAGTATTTT
d_call: .; v_call: TRBV19; j_call: TRBJ1-1; clone_size: .; cdr3_aa: CASSIQGQLNTEAFF; cdr3_nt: TGTGCCAGTAGTATCCAGGGGCAGCTGAACACTGAAGCTTTCTTT
d_call: .; v_call: TRBV12-5; j_call: TRBJ2-1; clone_size: .; cdr3_aa: CASGILAYEQFF; cdr3_nt: TGTGCTAGTGGTATCCTAGCTTATGAGCAGTTCTTC
d_call: TRBD1; v_call: TRBV5-1; j_call: TRBJ1-5; clone_size: .; cdr3_aa: CASSLAGGRGQPQHF; cdr3_nt: TGCGCCAGCAGCTTGGCAGGGGGCAGAGGTCAGCCCCAGCATTTT
d_call: .; v_call: TRBV4-1; j_call: TRBJ1-1; clone_size: .; cdr3_aa: CASSKTGTKNTEAFF; cdr3_nt: TGCGCCAGCAGCAAAACCGGGACAAAAAACACTGAAGCTTTCTTT
d_call: TRBD1; v_call: TRBV3-1/TRBV3-2; j_call: TRBJ1-2; clone_size: .; cdr3_aa: CASSQADRLRGYTF; cdr3_nt: TGTGCCAGCAGCCAAGCGGACAGGCTGAGGGGCTACACCTTC
d_call: .; v_call: TRBV7-2; j_call: TRBJ1-1; clone_size: .; cdr3_aa: CASSFRRGYTEAFF; cdr3_nt: TGTGCCAGCAGCTTTCGGAGGGGATACACTGAAGCTTTCTTT
d_call: .; v_call: TRBV29-1; j_call: TRBJ2-2; clone_size: .; cdr3_aa: CSVSAESNTGELFF; cdr3_nt: TGCAGCGTTTCTGCAGAATCGAACACCGGGGAGCTGTTTTTT
d_call: .; v_call: TRBV18; j_call: TRBJ2-7; clone_size: once; cdr3_aa: CASSPNPGTTPTYEQYF; cdr3_nt: TGTGCCAGCTCACCAAATCCCGGGACAACTCCGACCTACGAGCAGTACTTC
d_call: TRBD1; v_call: TRBV5-1; j_call: TRBJ1-3; clone_size: .; cdr3_aa: CASSSGQGSGNTIYF; cdr3_nt: TGCGCCAGCAGCTCCGGACAGGGCTCTGGAAACACCATATATTTT
d_call: .; v_call: TRBV10-2; j_call: TRBJ2-3; clone_size: .; cdr3_aa: CASSALRVADTQYF; cdr3_nt: TGCGCCAGCAGTGCTCTGCGGGTCGCAGATACGCAGTATTTT
d_call: TRBD1; v_call: TRBV7-2; j_call: TRBJ2-7; clone_size: .; cdr3_aa: CASSPDRQGNSYEQYF; cdr3_nt: TGTGCCAGCAGCCCAGATAGACAGGGAAACTCCTACGAGCAGTACTTC
d_call: .; v_call: TRBV12-5; j_call: TRBJ1-1; clone_size: .; cdr3_aa: CASGPPRGGNTEAFF; cdr3_nt: TGTGCTAGTGGCCCCCCCCGGGGTGGGAACACTGAAGCTTTCTTT
d_call: TRBD1; v_call: TRBV27; j_call: TRBJ1-5; clone_size: once; cdr3_aa: CASSLSGQGEVGNQPQHF; cdr3_nt: TGTGCCAGCAGTTTATCTGGACAGGGTGAGGTTGGCAATCAGCCCCAGCATTTT
d_call: .; v_call: TRBV5-6; j_call: TRBJ1-1; clone_size: once; cdr3_aa: CASSSAGAGLYSEAFF; cdr3_nt: TGTGCCAGCAGCTCGGCGGGGGCAGGTCTGTATTCTGAAGCTTTCTTT
d_call: .; v_call: TRBV5-1; j_call: TRBJ1-2; clone_size: few; cdr3_aa: CASSWGEAGRDYGYTF; cdr3_nt: TGCGCCAGCAGCTGGGGGGAGGCAGGGAGAGACTATGGCTACACCTTC
d_call: .; v_call: TRBV5-4; j_call: TRBJ1-2; clone_size: few; cdr3_aa: CASSLRGGVGYGYTF; cdr3_nt: TGTGCCAGCAGCTTGAGGGGGGGCGTAGGCTATGGCTACACCTTC
d_call: TRBD1; v_call: TRBV7-8; j_call: TRBJ2-5; clone_size: .; cdr3_aa: CASSTWTGKETQYF; cdr3_nt: TGTGCCAGCAGCACCTGGACAGGGAAAGAGACCCAGTACTTC
d_call: TRBD1; v_call: TRBV11-3; j_call: TRBJ2-2; clone_size: .; cdr3_aa: CASRDPGQGNTGELFF; cdr3_nt: TGTGCCAGCAGAGACCCGGGACAGGGGAACACCGGGGAGCTGTTTTTT
d_call: .; v_call: TRBV3-1/TRBV3-2; j_call: TRBJ2-3; clone_size: .; cdr3_aa: CASSQAINTQYF; cdr3_nt: TGTGCCAGCAGCCAAGCTATAAATACGCAGTATTTT
d_call: TRBD1; v_call: TRBV19; j_call: TRBJ2-6; clone_size: .; cdr3_aa: CASSGTESSGANVLTF; cdr3_nt: TGTGCCAGTAGCGGGACAGAGAGCTCTGGGGCCAACGTCCTGACTTTC
d_call: TRBD2; v_call: TRBV9; j_call: TRBJ2-3; clone_size: .; cdr3_aa: CASSVDVGGGSIAGANTDTQYF; cdr3_nt: TGTGCCAGCAGCGTAGACGTAGGAGGGGGATCCATAGCGGGGGCCAACACAGATACGCAGTATTTT